What follows are 19 T cell receptor beta chains derived from one specimen sequenced in a study of CD8 T cells in ankylosing spondylitis. TCRdb reanalysed the 5' RACE reads using MiXCR and keeps one entry per CDR3 protein. The top ten hold 7.8% of the sample, which has 250,000 to 350,000 distinct CDR3 sequences, about 20% seen once. The sequencing sample was made of blood, either unsorted or a sorted T cell fraction (not recorded which). The receptors come from a male donor with ankylosing spondylitis or in good health (not recorded which).

This clonotype was observed a handful of times. V is TRBV7-8 and J is TRBJ2-2; perhaps D is TRBD1 or TRBD2 (5 bases each). Deletions cut 8 bases from V and 0 bases from J, with 10 bases between. The CDR3 has 14 amino acids. Germline V gene sequence: CDR1 SGHVS, CDR2 FQNEAQ. CDR3 sequence: CASSWDANTGELFF. For the CDR3, the DNA is TGTGCCAGCTCGTGGGACGCGAACACCGGGGAGCTGTTTTTT.

J is TRBJ1-1 and V is TRBV20-1, with unresolved D. Trimming took off 6 bases at V and 0 bases at J, with 17 bases between the two ends. This CDR3 is 15 amino acids long. Germline assignment: CDR1 DFQATT and CDR2 SNEGSKA (reference sequence). The CDR3 nucleotides are TGCAGTGCCCTGGAGTTCGGCGGCATGAACACTGAAGCTTTCTTT. Protein sequence: CSALEFGGMNTEAFF.

This chain joins TRBV5-1 and TRBJ2-2; 7 bases fit TRBD1. This CDR3 contains 14 residues. Per the germline V gene, CDR1 is SGHRS and CDR2 is YFSETQ. The junction had 6 bases not matched to a gene; V was cut back by 7 bases and J by 3 bases. The CDR3 loop reads CASVRDRYTGELFF. CDR3 coding DNA: TGCGCCAGCGTTCGGGACAGATACACCGGGGAGCTGTTTTTT.

Only a few counts were recorded for this clonotype. This chain uses TRBV6-2 or TRBV6-3 with TRBJ1-5, with TRBD1 identical over 10 bases. The CDR3 covers 19 residues. Trimming cost V 0 bases and J 0 bases; bases outside gene matches: 8. The germline CDR1 and CDR2 sequences are MNHEY and SVGEGT. The CDR3 nucleotides are TGTGCCAGCAGTTACTCAGCGGGACAGGGGCGTTATAGCAATCAGCCCCAGCATTTT. Translated, it gives CASSYSAGQGRYSNQPQHF.

The chain recombines TRBV4-1 with TRBJ2-1; D is undetermined. The V gene lost 1 base and the J gene lost 0 bases, with 10 bases spanning the gap. The germline CDR1 and CDR2 sequences are MGHRA and YSYEKL. The CDR3 covers 16 residues. CDR3 DNA: TGCGCCAGCAGCCAAGTTGGCAAGAGCTCCTACAATGAGCAGTTCTTC. Translating gives CASSQVGKSSYNEQFF.

In its sample, this clonotype was seen a few times. The chain joins TRBV27 to TRBJ2-3, with 12 bases fitting TRBD2. This CDR3 is 16 amino acids long. The trim removed 5 bases at V and 4 bases at J, leaving 7 bases unmatched. The germline CDR1 and CDR2 sequences are MNHEY and SMNVEV (reference sequence). CDR3 amino acids: CASSTTSGGSADTQYF. The CDR3 DNA sequence: TGTGCCAGCAGTACAACTAGCGGGGGGAGCGCAGATACGCAGTATTTT.

This clonotype was counted many times. One junction end disagrees with the germline gene, perhaps due to a read error. The V call is TRBV12-3 or TRBV12-4, the J call TRBJ2-3, with TRBD2 as a possible D gene (5 bases). This CDR3 spans 13 amino acids. This CDR3 reads CASSFGGTDTQYF. The CDR3 nucleotides are TGCGCCAGCAGCTTCGGGGGCACAGATACGCAGTATTTT.

The DNA for the CDR3 is TGCAGTGCTAGATCTTCCCGACTGGGAAACTATGGCTACACCTTC. As protein: CSARSSRLGNYGYTF. The chain joins TRBV20-1 to TRBJ1-2; D unclear. The germline V and J ends were trimmed by 2 bases and 2 bases, with 15 bases remaining between them. The CDR3 has 15 amino acids. Germline assignment: CDR1 DFQATT and CDR2 SNEGSKA (reference sequence).

This sequence joins TRBV5-1 and TRBJ2-3, with D maybe TRBD2 (6 bases). This CDR3 is built from 15 residues. The V gene's germline CDR1 is SGHRS and CDR2 YFSETQ. With 3 bases removed from V and 2 bases from J, the gap between germline ends came to 13 bases. In DNA form, the CDR3 reads TGCGCCAGCAGCTCGGGACTGTTAAACACAGATACGCAGTATTTT. It codes for CASSSGLLNTDTQYF.

This clonotype was seen at least ten times. The chain combines TRBV12-3 or TRBV12-4 with TRBJ2-3; a possible D gene is TRBD1 (5 bases). The CDR3 loop spans 14 amino acids. V was trimmed by 3 bases and J by 3 bases, leaving 10 bases between them. CDR3 bases: TGTGCCAGCAGTTTCTCGCAGGGAACAGATACGCAGTATTTT. As protein: CASSFSQGTDTQYF.

In DNA, the CDR3 is TGCGCCAACAGACAGGGAGACACCGGGGAGCTGTTTTTT. Amino acids: CANRQGDTGELFF. The gene calls are TRBV5-1 and TRBJ2-2, with 7 nucleotides matching TRBD1. V was pared by 9 bases and J by 3 bases, with 5 bases of the junction left unmatched. Germline V gives CDR1 SGHRS, CDR2 YFSETQ. The length of the CDR3 is 13 residues.

Worth noting for this clonotype: Given a much more abundant clone one base away, this may be a read error. This rearrangement joins TRBV15 to TRBJ2-5; the D is unclear. CDR3 length equals 15 residues. Germline V gene data show CDR1 as LNHNV and CDR2 as YYDKDF (reference sequence). CDR3 in amino acids: CGTSRDRAEQETQYF. The CDR3 nucleotides are TGTGGCACCAGCAGAGATCGGGCCGAACAAGAGACCCAGTACTTC.

The chain joins TRBV6-1 to TRBJ2-1, with TRBD1 identical over 8 bases. This CDR3 has 15 residues. The junction had 4 bases not matched to a gene; V was cut back by 1 base and J by 5 bases. The germline CDR1 and CDR2 sequences are MNHNS and SASEGT. CDR3 amino acids: CASSEGATGDNEQFF. The CDR3 region has the DNA TGTGCCAGCAGTGAAGGTGCGACAGGGGACAATGAGCAGTTCTTC.

The chain links TRBV12-3 or TRBV12-4 to TRBJ2-2; 9 bases are a match to TRBD2. This CDR3 has 16 amino acids. The V and J ends lost 3 bases and 4 bases, in that order; junction bases with no gene match: 6. The CDR3 region has the DNA TGTGCCAGCAGTTTTACCGGGACTAGCACCACCGGGGAGCTGTTTTTT. It is translated as CASSFTGTSTTGELFF.

The CDR3 loop reads CASSEPNRGRHVLTF. The CDR3 bases are TGCGCCAGCAGCGAGCCCAACAGGGGGCGGCACGTCCTGACTTTC. The V and J genes are TRBV5-1 and TRBJ2-6; 9 positions match TRBD1. V shed 4 bases and J 11 bases; nucleotides not matched to a gene: 10. Per germline, CDR1 SGHRS and CDR2 YFSETQ. This CDR3 has 15 residues.

The V gene is TRBV28, the J gene TRBJ1-1; D possibly corresponds to TRBD1 (6 bases). Germline V gene data show CDR1 as MDHEN and CDR2 as SYDVKM. Trimming removed 9 bases at V and 4 bases at J, with 9 bases between. The CDR3 totals 11 residues. The CDR3 here is CASGQFTEAFF. For the CDR3, the DNA is TGTGCCAGTGGACAGTTCACTGAAGCTTTCTTT.

The chain joins TRBV29-1 to TRBJ2-4; 12 nucleotides line up with TRBD1. V lost 3 bases to trimming and J lost 8 bases; unmatched junction nucleotides: 11. CDR3 length: 16 amino acids. The germline CDR1 and CDR2 sequences are SQVTM and ANQGSEA. CDR3 protein: CSVDFPGTGGADIQYF. DNA of the CDR3: TGCAGCGTTGACTTTCCCGGGACAGGGGGCGCGGACATTCAGTACTTC. The whole variable domain, remainder taken from reference TRBV29-1 and TRBJ2-4, is SAVISQKPSRDICQRGTSLTIQCQVDSQVTMMFWYRQQPGQSLTLIATANQGSEATYESGFVIDKFPISRPNLTFSTLTVSNMSPEDSSIYLCSVDFPGTGGADIQYFGAGTRLSVL.

This clonotype appeared many times. The V and J genes are TRBV12-3 or TRBV12-4 and TRBJ2-1; possibly TRBD1 or TRBD2 for D (5 bases each). Trimming left V 6 bases short and J 1 base short, with 16 bases between. CDR3 size: 16 residues. The CDR3 DNA reads TGTGCCAGCAGGGGACGGACACGGGCTTCCTACAATGAGCAGTTCTTC. Amino acids: CASRGRTRASYNEQFF.

V gene TRBV12-3 or TRBV12-4 combines with J gene TRBJ1-2, with D unresolved. CDR3 length equals 17 residues. V lost 3 bases to trimming and J lost 4 bases, with 21 bases between them. CDR3 amino acids: CASSLGSNPFSVYGYTF. CDR3 DNA sequence: TGTGCCAGCAGTTTGGGCAGTAACCCGTTCTCGGTCTATGGCTACACCTTC.